The rows below give T cell receptor beta chains drawn from one sample of a study of spatial heterogeneity in lung cancer. TCRdb used MiXCR to reprocess the 5' RACE reads, holding one entry per CDR3 protein. Among around 2,000 distinct CDR3 sequences listed, about two fifths were seen once. The sequencing used lung tumor tissue, collected at surgery. These receptors originate from a male donor with early-stage non-small cell lung cancer. Both conserved end residues are part of each CDR3. Each record gives: D gene, V gene, J gene, clone size, CDR3 protein, CDR3 DNA. The D gene is left open where the match is weak. Part of the rows lack a size; the others show once, few, many or a class for expanded clones.

d_gene: -; v_gene: TRBV29-1; j_gene: TRBJ2-6; abundance: -; CDR3aa: CSVVDIRSGANVLTF; CDR3nt: TGCAGCGTTGTCGACATAAGATCTGGGGCCAACGTCCTGACTTTC
d_gene: TRBD1; v_gene: TRBV18; j_gene: TRBJ2-2; abundance: -; CDR3aa: CASSPQGASTGELFF; CDR3nt: TGTGCCAGCTCACCACAGGGGGCGAGCACCGGGGAGCTGTTTTTT
d_gene: -; v_gene: TRBV20-1; j_gene: TRBJ1-2; abundance: -; CDR3aa: CSAPRLDNYGYTF; CDR3nt: TGCAGTGCACCTAGGTTGGATAACTATGGCTACACCTTC
d_gene: -; v_gene: TRBV5-1; j_gene: TRBJ2-1; abundance: -; CDR3aa: CASSGVSYNEQFF; CDR3nt: TGCGCCAGCTCAGGTGTTTCCTACAATGAGCAGTTCTTC
d_gene: -; v_gene: TRBV20-1; j_gene: TRBJ2-7; abundance: -; CDR3aa: CSAELQGTYEQYF; CDR3nt: TGCAGTGCCGAATTACAGGGAACCTACGAGCAGTACTTC
d_gene: -; v_gene: TRBV5-5; j_gene: TRBJ2-7; abundance: many; CDR3aa: CASSLLRTTYEQYF; CDR3nt: TGTGCCAGCAGCTTGTTGAGGACTACCTACGAGCAGTACTTC
d_gene: -; v_gene: TRBV7-6; j_gene: TRBJ2-7; abundance: -; CDR3aa: CASSLDGPAYEQYF; CDR3nt: TGTGCCAGCAGCTTAGACGGACCAGCCTACGAGCAGTACTTC
d_gene: -; v_gene: TRBV9; j_gene: TRBJ2-3; abundance: large; CDR3aa: CASSPSERADTQYF; CDR3nt: TGTGCCAGCAGCCCTTCTGAACGGGCGGATACGCAGTATTTT
d_gene: TRBD1; v_gene: TRBV6-5; j_gene: TRBJ2-7; abundance: medium-sized; CDR3aa: CASSYSGQGAGSYEQYF; CDR3nt: TGTGCCAGCAGTTACTCGGGTCAGGGGGCTGGGTCCTACGAGCAGTACTTC
d_gene: TRBD1; v_gene: TRBV2; j_gene: TRBJ1-2; abundance: medium-sized; CDR3aa: CASSGQGIDYGYTF; CDR3nt: TGTGCCAGCAGTGGACAGGGAATAGACTATGGCTACACCTTC
d_gene: TRBD2; v_gene: TRBV6-5; j_gene: TRBJ2-7; abundance: -; CDR3aa: CASSYGLAGGEQYF; CDR3nt: TGTGCCAGCAGTTACGGGCTAGCGGGAGGCGAGCAGTACTTC
d_gene: -; v_gene: TRBV5-1; j_gene: TRBJ2-4; abundance: few; CDR3aa: CASSLWSGKLSKNIQYF; CDR3nt: TGCGCCAGCAGCTTGTGGTCGGGAAAGTTATCGAAAAACATTCAGTACTTC
d_gene: TRBD2; v_gene: TRBV11-1; j_gene: TRBJ2-1; abundance: -; CDR3aa: CASSSSGAYNEQFF; CDR3nt: TGTGCCAGCAGCTCTAGCGGAGCCTACAATGAGCAGTTCTTC
d_gene: -; v_gene: TRBV5-1; j_gene: TRBJ2-3; abundance: -; CDR3aa: CASSLSPSADFTDTQYF; CDR3nt: TGCGCCAGCAGCTTGTCTCCTAGCGCGGACTTCACAGATACGCAGTATTTT
d_gene: -; v_gene: TRBV11-2; j_gene: TRBJ2-5; abundance: medium-sized; CDR3aa: CASSLLGETQYF; CDR3nt: TGTGCCAGCAGCTTACTGGGGGAGACCCAGTACTTC
d_gene: TRBD2; v_gene: TRBV13; j_gene: TRBJ2-1; abundance: many; CDR3aa: CASSPPSGTSYNEQFF; CDR3nt: TGTGCCAGCAGCCCTCCTAGCGGGACTTCCTACAATGAGCAGTTCTTC
d_gene: TRBD2; v_gene: TRBV14; j_gene: TRBJ2-1; abundance: -; CDR3aa: CASSHPGLAEERIF; CDR3nt: TGTGCCAGCAGCCATCCGGGACTAGCGGAAGAGCGGATCTTC
d_gene: TRBD1; v_gene: TRBV4-1; j_gene: TRBJ2-7; abundance: -; CDR3aa: CASSQPGQATYEQYF; CDR3nt: TGCGCCAGCAGCCAACCGGGACAGGCTACCTACGAGCAGTACTTC